This T cell receptor beta chain stems from a study of cytomegalovirus exposure and HLA in healthy donors. PCR used 60 Vbeta primers and 13 Jbeta primers. Sequenced by immunoSEQ multiplex PCR; TCRdb stores in-frame clones only, minus some. The sample consists of around 110,000 clones, over 70% of them appearing once. Germline trimming cut 6 bases from V and 2 bases from J; bases unmatched to any gene: 7. Germline V lookup: CDR1 SNHLY, CDR2 FYNNEI. The length of the CDR3 is 16 residues. V and J are TRBV2 and TRBJ2-3; the match to TRBD2 covers 11 bases. The sequencing sample was made of PBMCs. The receptor was derived from a woman in her late teens or twenties in good health and CMV-seronegative. CDR3 region: CASSPLLAGDTDTQYF. The CDR3 DNA follows: TGTGCCAGCAGCCCCCTACTAGCGGGGGACACAGATACGCAGTATTTT.